Shown below are 15 T cell receptor beta chains from a single sample sequenced in a study of response to subunit inactivated influenza vaccine. MiXCR, applied by TCRdb to the RT-PCR reads, yields one record per CDR3 protein. The sample yields over 150,000 distinct CDR3 sequences, around 11% seen once. The sequencing used CD8+ T cells sorted from PBMCs, collected about 23 months after vaccination. The source is a man aged 50-75 years who received an inactivated influenza vaccine.

This clonotype was seen only once. At one end, the junction sequence differs from germline, possibly due to a read error. This rearrangement joins TRBV3-1 to TRBJ1-3; possible D gene TRBD1, 5 bases. The CDR3 consists of 15 residues. Germline CDR1 reads LGHDT; CDR2 reads YNNKEL (reference sequence). The CDR3 sequence is CASSQGRTSGDTIYF. In nucleotides, the CDR3 is TGTGCCAGCAGCCAGGGACGGACCTCTGGAGACACCATATATTTT.

This sequence joins TRBV5-6 and TRBJ2-3; TRBD1 is a possible D gene (5 bases). Germline loops: CDR1 SGHDT, CDR2 YYEEEE. The CDR3 loop spans 15 amino acids. With 0 bases removed from V and 0 bases from J, the gap between germline ends came to 8 bases. The CDR3 region has the DNA TGTGCCAGCAGCTTGGGGGCAGGGAGCACAGATACGCAGTATTTT. Translating gives CASSLGAGSTDTQYF.

This clonotype was picked up many times. J is TRBJ2-2 and V is TRBV4-2; TRBD2 agrees at 8 bases. V shed 4 bases, J shed 4 bases, and the junction held 11 bases outside the gene matches. The CDR3 is 17 residues long. Per the germline V gene, CDR1 is LGHNA and CDR2 is YNFKEQ. The CDR3 DNA is TGTGCCAGCAGCCTACCACCGGACCGGGAGGGCACCGGGGAGCTGTTTTTT. As protein: CASSLPPDREGTGELFF.

This chain uses TRBV10-1 with TRBJ2-2; D could derive from TRBD1 or TRBD2 (5 bases each). The V and J ends lost 2 bases and 5 bases respectively, with 12 bases between them. CDR1 is WNHNN and CDR2 is SYGVQD in the germline V gene (reference sequence). This CDR3 has 15 residues. The CDR3 bases are TGCGCCAGCAGTGAGCCCCGGGGCTCGACCGGGGAGCTGTTTTTT. Amino acids: CASSEPRGSTGELFF.

V gene TRBV4-1 combines with J gene TRBJ2-1; TRBD2 matches at 13 bases. The V segment lost 3 bases and the J segment 6 bases; nucleotides outside the gene matches: 5. Germline V gene sequence: CDR1 MGHRA, CDR2 YSYEKL. This CDR3 spans 16 amino acids. The CDR3 region is CASSQTSGGSSNEQFF. CDR3 in DNA: TGCGCCAGCAGCCAGACTAGCGGGGGGTCAAGCAATGAGCAGTTCTTC.

This rearrangement joins TRBV6-2 or TRBV6-3 to TRBJ2-5; no clear D gene. With 5 bases removed from V and 5 bases from J, the gap between germline ends came to 15 bases. This CDR3 spans 14 amino acids. In germline, CDR1 is MNHEY, CDR2 SVGEGT. CDR3 region: CASSTSLSVETQYF. DNA of the CDR3: TGTGCCAGCAGTACCTCCCTCTCGGTCGAGACCCAGTACTTC.

This clonotype appeared a few times. The CDR3 protein is CSVGDTGELFF. The CDR3 DNA sequence: TGCAGCGTTGGGGACACCGGGGAGCTGTTTTTT. The chain employs TRBV29-1 and TRBJ2-2; D is unclear. The CDR3 covers 11 residues. Germline V gives CDR1 SQVTM, CDR2 ANQGSEA. The V and J ends lost 4 bases and 3 bases respectively, with 3 bases between them.

The chain has TRBV20-1 and TRBJ2-5; 7 bases agree with TRBD2. Germline V gene lookup returns CDR1 DFQATT and CDR2 SNEGSKA (reference sequence). The CDR3 is made up of 16 amino acids. J gave up 1 base and V 3 bases, and 11 bases lay outside the gene matches. CDR3 nucleotide sequence: TGCAGTGCTAGCTCGTTGCTAGCGGACCTCCAAGAGACCCAGTACTTC. It translates to CSASSLLADLQETQYF.

The chain carries TRBV9 and TRBJ2-7, with TRBD1 matching over 8 bases. Per germline, CDR1 SGDLS and CDR2 YYNGEE. There are 15 residues in the CDR3. J was trimmed by 5 bases and V by 1 base; bases with no gene match: 8. CDR3: CASSVTPGQGNEQYF. The DNA for the CDR3 is TGTGCCAGCAGCGTAACCCCTGGACAGGGAAACGAGCAGTACTTC.

The chain joins TRBV29-1 to TRBJ1-1; 12 bases are a match to TRBD1. After removal of 6 bases from V and 5 bases from J, the junction contained 13 bases not matched to a gene. The CDR3 contains 16 residues. Looked up from germline, CDR1 is SQVTM and CDR2 is ANQGSEA. CDR3 residues: CSVEGQGASVQTEAFF. CDR3 nucleotide sequence: TGCAGCGTGGAGGGACAGGGGGCGTCGGTACAGACTGAAGCTTTCTTT.

This clonotype came up many times. The genes are TRBV15 and TRBJ2-2; D call uncertain. The CDR3 has 15 amino acids. The V and J ends lost 4 bases and 0 bases respectively, with 9 bases between them. Germline V gene sequence: CDR1 LNHNV, CDR2 YYDKDF (reference sequence). CDR3 bases: TGTGCCACCAGCATCGGGTGGGCGAACACCGGGGAGCTGTTTTTT. This gives the protein CATSIGWANTGELFF.

This clonotype was detected a few times. The chain links TRBV20-1 to TRBJ2-1, with 11 bases that match TRBD2. Germline assignment: CDR1 DFQATT and CDR2 SNEGSKA (reference sequence). The V segment lost 5 bases and the J segment 4 bases; nucleotides outside the gene matches: 4. The CDR3 contains 14 residues. CDR3: CSAGTSGSYNEQFF. Here the CDR3 DNA reads TGCAGTGCTGGGACTAGCGGAAGTTACAATGAGCAGTTCTTC.

Comments on this clonotype: This clone may be a read error of a much larger clone one base away. The rearrangement links TRBV29-1 to TRBJ2-5; 11 positions agree with TRBD1. Germline V gene data show CDR1 as SQVTM and CDR2 as ANQGSEA. There are 14 residues in the CDR3. As DNA, the CDR3 is TGCAGCGCCCCCGGGACAGGGGGGGAAGATACCCAGTACTTC. Translation gives CSAPGTGGEDTQYF.

This clonotype occurred a few times. The V call is TRBV15, the J call TRBJ2-7, with D tentatively TRBD2 (5 bases). Trimming removed 0 bases from V and 7 bases from J, with 10 bases in between. In germline, CDR1 is LNHNV, CDR2 YYDKDF (reference sequence). The CDR3 runs to 13 residues. The CDR3 is CATSRDISEEQYF. The CDR3 DNA sequence: TGTGCCACCAGCAGAGACATTAGCGAAGAGCAGTACTTC.

Here the CDR3 DNA reads TGCAGTGCCCCCATTTTGGGGTACAATCAGCCCCAGCATTTT. It encodes CSAPILGYNQPQHF. The chain employs TRBV20-1 and TRBJ1-5; no firm D call. V lost 6 bases to trimming and J lost 3 bases, with 15 bases between them. Germline CDR1 DFQATT, CDR2 SNEGSKA (reference sequence). The CDR3 covers 14 residues.